Below, 26 T cell receptor beta chains from the same sample are listed, as sequenced in a study of control samples from healthy donors and cancer patients. Assay: immunoSEQ multiplex PCR; the TCRdb copy retains only in-frame clones and omits some. The sample includes about 170,000 clones, roughly 91% of them seen just once. Sequenced material: blood. Receptors originate from a woman aged 25 to 39 in good health.

This CDR3 reads CASSQQGHTDTQYF. The CDR3 coding sequence is TGCGCCAGCAGCCAACAGGGCCACACAGATACGCAGTATTTT. V is TRBV4-3 and J is TRBJ2-3, with D tentatively TRBD1 (5 bases). Germline V gives CDR1 LGHNA, CDR2 YSLEER. V was shortened by 2 bases and J by 2 bases, with 8 bases between the two germline ends. The CDR3 length is 14 residues.

This clone was counted a single time. This chain joins TRBV10-1 and TRBJ1-1, with D tentatively TRBD1 (6 bases). V lost 1 base to trimming and J lost 4 bases, with 16 bases between them. The germline gives CDR1 WNHNN, CDR2 SYGVQD (reference sequence). The CDR3 totals 16 residues. The CDR3: CASSEWVPGTPTEAFF. The CDR3, as DNA: TGCGCCAGCAGTGAGTGGGTGCCCGGGACACCCACTGAAGCTTTCTTT.

The chain joins TRBV19 to TRBJ2-1; 7 bases are a match to TRBD2. V gave up 4 bases and J gave up 3 bases; unmatched junction bases: 3. CDR1 is LNHDA, CDR2 SQIVND, per germline (reference sequence). This CDR3 has 14 amino acids. The CDR3 is CASSSGRDYNEQFF. DNA of the CDR3: TGTGCCAGTAGTAGCGGGAGAGACTACAATGAGCAGTTCTTC. Complete variable domain (other parts from reference TRBV19 and TRBJ2-1): DGGITQSPKYLFRKEGQNVTLSCEQNLNHDAMYWYRQDPGQGLRLIYYSQIVNDFQKGDIAEGYSVSREKKESFPLTVTSAQKNPTAFYLCASSSGRDYNEQFFGPGTRLTVL.

The chain carries TRBV19 and TRBJ2-3; TRBD1 agrees at 9 bases. With 2 bases clipped from V and 2 bases from J, the junction kept 2 bases outside the gene matches. Germline-derived CDR1 and CDR2 are LNHDA and SQIVND (reference sequence). CDR3 length equals 15 residues. The CDR3: CASSIRTGDTDTQYF. CDR3 DNA sequence: TGTGCCAGTAGTATACGGACAGGGGACACAGATACGCAGTATTTT.

The chain carries TRBV10-1 and TRBJ1-1; 8 bases fit TRBD1. CDR3 length equals 13 residues. Germline V gene lookup returns CDR1 WNHNN and CDR2 SYGVQD (reference sequence). The trim removed 2 bases at V and 7 bases at J, leaving 3 bases unmatched. As DNA, the CDR3 is TGCGCCAGCAGTGAGCCAGGGGGCGGTGAAGCTTTCTTT. This encodes CASSEPGGGEAFF.

V gene TRBV7-2 combines with J gene TRBJ2-7; weak D call: TRBD1 (6 bases). CDR3 length equals 13 residues. CDR1 and CDR2 (germline): SGHTA, FQGNSA. The V gene lost 5 bases and the J gene lost 2 bases, with 10 bases spanning the gap. CDR3 in amino acids: CASSLGQPYEQYF. The CDR3 region has the DNA TGTGCCAGCAGCCTCGGACAGCCCTACGAGCAGTACTTC.

The chain is built from TRBV19 and TRBJ2-7, with D perhaps matching TRBD1 (6 bases). CDR1 LNHDA and CDR2 SQIVND come from the germline V gene (reference sequence). Between the trimmed V and J ends, which lost 5 bases and 3 bases, there was a span of 14 bases. The CDR3 loop spans 14 amino acids. In DNA form, the CDR3 reads TGTGCCAGTAGTCAATTCGGACAGCTCTACGAGCAGTACTTC. It specifies CASSQFGQLYEQYF. Together with reference TRBV19 and TRBJ2-7, the CDR3 gives the full variable domain: DGGITQSPKYLFRKEGQNVTLSCEQNLNHDAMYWYRQDPGQGLRLIYYSQIVNDFQKGDIAEGYSVSREKKESFPLTVTSAQKNPTAFYLCASSQFGQLYEQYFGPGTRLTVT.

This chain links TRBV12-5 with TRBJ2-1, with 10 bases lining up with TRBD2. Germline CDR1 LGHNT, CDR2 FRNRAP. CDR3 length: 15 residues. Trimming at V came to 3 bases and at J to 1 base, leaving 0 bases not matched to a gene. The CDR3 DNA sequence: TGTGCTAGTGGTTTACTAGCGGGGTCCTACAATGAGCAGTTCTTC. Translating it yields CASGLLAGSYNEQFF.

Notes on this clone: Other DNA variants within this sample encode the same CDR3. The chain is built from TRBV30 and TRBJ1-5; D gene uncertain. This CDR3 is built from 13 residues. V was cut by 2 bases and J by 0 bases, with 5 bases left in between. CDR1 and CDR2 from the germline V gene are GTSNPN and SVGIG (reference sequence). The chain's CDR3 is CAWSPDSNQPQHF. The CDR3 nucleotides are TGTGCCTGGAGTCCGGATAGCAATCAGCCCCAGCATTTT.

The V gene is TRBV27, the J gene TRBJ1-6; 9 nucleotides match TRBD1. V dropped 2 bases and J dropped 7; count of bases not matched to a gene: 6. Germline assignment: CDR1 MNHEY and CDR2 SMNVEV (reference sequence). The CDR3 has 16 amino acids. This chain's CDR3 is CASSLASGQGNSPLHF. The DNA of the CDR3 is TGTGCCAGCAGTTTAGCTTCGGGACAGGGAAATTCACCCCTCCACTTT.

The rearrangement uses TRBV5-4 and TRBJ1-3, with D possibly matching TRBD1 (5 bases). Germline assignment: CDR1 SGHNT and CDR2 YYREEE (reference sequence). With 0 bases removed from V and 2 bases from J, the gap between germline ends came to 9 bases. The CDR3 extends over 15 amino acids. The CDR3 DNA reads TGTGCCAGCAGCTTGGCGCAGGGCCCTGGAAACACCATATATTTT. Amino acid sequence: CASSLAQGPGNTIYF.

This chain connects TRBV7-8 to TRBJ1-2; no clear D. Germline CDR1 is SGHVS and CDR2 is FQNEAQ. The V gene lost 5 bases and the J gene lost 5 bases, with 9 bases spanning the gap. The CDR3 runs to 12 residues. As DNA, the CDR3 is TGTGCCAGCAGCGAAACTCTGTATGGCTACACCTTC. Translated, it gives CASSETLYGYTF.

The chain is built from TRBV28 and TRBJ2-7, with 8 bases lining up with TRBD2. Per germline, CDR1 MDHEN and CDR2 SYDVKM. Trimming at V came to 2 bases and at J to 0 bases, leaving 3 bases not matched to a gene. CDR3 length equals 15 residues. CDR3 nucleotides: TGTGCCAGCAGTTTAGGGGCGGGGGGCTCCTACGAGCAGTACTTC. This translates into CASSLGAGGSYEQYF.

This clone was observed a few times. The chain recombines TRBV7-9 with TRBJ2-1, with TRBD2 matching over 13 bases. Looked up from germline, CDR1 is SEHNR and CDR2 is FQNEAQ (reference sequence). CDR3 length equals 16 residues. The trim removed 5 bases at V and 6 bases at J, leaving 7 bases unmatched. CDR3 DNA: TGTGCCAGCAGCCCCCGGACTAGCGGGAGACCCAATGAGCAGTTCTTC. It specifies CASSPRTSGRPNEQFF.

J is TRBJ1-4 and V is TRBV4-1; no reliable D call. With 1 base removed from V and 4 bases from J, the gap between germline ends came to 10 bases. There are 15 residues in the CDR3. Germline values: CDR1 MGHRA, CDR2 YSYEKL. In nucleotides, the CDR3 is TGCGCCAGCAGCCAAGTCGGGCTAAGTAATGAAAAACTGTTTTTT. Residues: CASSQVGLSNEKLFF.

The chain links TRBV5-4 to TRBJ1-2; no clear D gene. V was pared by 4 bases and J by 4 bases, with 11 bases between. There are 13 residues in the CDR3. Germline CDR1 SGHNT, CDR2 YYREEE (reference sequence). The CDR3 loop is CASSHPDRYGYTF. The CDR3 DNA sequence: TGTGCCAGCAGCCACCCTGACCGCTATGGCTACACCTTC.

This clone was seen only once. J is TRBJ1-3 and V is TRBV19, with D perhaps TRBD1 (5 bases). Germline CDR1 and CDR2: LNHDA and SQIVND (reference sequence). The CDR3 covers 14 residues. V lost 9 bases to trimming and J lost 0 bases, with 12 bases between them. The CDR3 DNA reads TGTGCCAGCGAAGGCAGGGCCTCTGGAAACACCATATATTTT. This sequence encodes CASEGRASGNTIYF. Supplemented by reference TRBV19 and TRBJ1-3, the full variable domain reads DGGITQSPKYLFRKEGQNVTLSCEQNLNHDAMYWYRQDPGQGLRLIYYSQIVNDFQKGDIAEGYSVSREKKESFPLTVTSAQKNPTAFYLCASEGRASGNTIYFGEGSWLTVV.

CDR3 DNA sequence: TGTGCCAGCAGTGAGGTTTTACTAGCGGGGGGAAACGAGCAGTACTTC. It translates to CASSEVLLAGGNEQYF. This chain uses TRBV2 with TRBJ2-7, with TRBD2 matching over 12 bases. The germline V gene encodes CDR1 SNHLY and CDR2 FYNNEI. The CDR3 is made up of 16 amino acids. Trimming cost V 3 bases and J 5 bases; bases outside gene matches: 8.

The chain carries TRBV6-5 and TRBJ2-2; a weak D match, TRBD2 (6 bases). The CDR3 totals 13 residues. Germline loops: CDR1 MNHEY, CDR2 SVGAGI. V gave up 5 bases and J gave up 5 bases, with 9 bases separating them. CDR3: CASSLARTGELFF. In DNA, the CDR3 is TGTGCCAGCAGTCTAGCGCGGACCGGGGAGCTGTTTTTT.

V usage is TRBV11-2 and J usage is TRBJ2-5, with 8 bases matching TRBD2. CDR1 and CDR2 (germline): SGHAT, FQNNGV. CDR3 size: 14 residues. Trimming removed 1 base from V and 5 bases from J; junction bases left unmatched: 3. CDR3 in DNA: TGTGCCAGCAGCTTAGCGGGGGGGCGGGAGACCCAGTACTTC. Protein sequence: CASSLAGGRETQYF.

This clone was detected once. CDR3 nucleotides: TGTGCCACCAGCAGAGCGGCTGGAAACACCATATATTTT. Protein: CATSRAAGNTIYF. The gene calls are TRBV15 and TRBJ1-3; no clear D. Germline lookup yields CDR1 LNHNV and CDR2 YYDKDF (reference sequence). Trimming removed 1 base at V and 2 bases at J, with 3 bases between. The length of the CDR3 is 13 residues.

This rearrangement joins TRBV14 to TRBJ2-1, with 8 nucleotides matching TRBD2. Germline CDR1 SGHDN, CDR2 FVKESK. After removal of 1 base from V and 7 bases from J, the junction contained 9 bases not matched to a gene. The CDR3 consists of 16 residues. The CDR3 spells CASSQGGTRGVNEQFF. CDR3 nucleotide sequence: TGTGCCAGCAGCCAAGGGGGGACTAGAGGGGTTAATGAGCAGTTCTTC.

This clone was recorded once. Other DNA sequences in the same sample also yield this CDR3. As DNA, the CDR3 is TGTGCCAGTAGTAGACAGGGGAATCAGCCCCAGCATTTT. Translated: CASSRQGNQPQHF. V and J are TRBV19 and TRBJ1-5; 8 bases are shared with TRBD1. With 4 bases clipped from V and 4 bases from J, the junction kept 0 bases outside the gene matches. Per germline, CDR1 LNHDA and CDR2 SQIVND (reference sequence). The CDR3 extends over 13 amino acids.

The chain uses TRBV5-1 and TRBJ1-1; D perhaps matches TRBD1 (5 bases). The CDR3 is 13 amino acids. CDR1 and CDR2 from the germline V gene are SGHRS and YFSETQ. Between the trimmed V and J ends, which lost 4 bases and 4 bases, there was a span of 11 bases. CDR3 protein: CASSPSGGTEAFF. For the CDR3, the DNA is TGCGCCAGCAGCCCGTCGGGGGGCACTGAAGCTTTCTTT.

The CDR3 nucleotides read TGTGCCAGCAGTCTGACAGGGGGGGGTGGCTACACCTTC. This encodes CASSLTGGGGYTF. V usage is TRBV27 and J usage is TRBJ1-2, with 9 positions matching TRBD1. The CDR3 covers 13 residues. Germline CDR1 reads MNHEY; CDR2 reads SMNVEV (reference sequence). With V trimmed by 5 bases and J by 7 bases, 5 bases remained unmatched.

The chain is built from TRBV11-2 and TRBJ1-5, with D maybe TRBD1 (5 bases). Trimming left V 2 bases short and J 3 bases short, with 11 bases between. The CDR3 spans 15 residues. Germline lookup yields CDR1 SGHAT and CDR2 FQNNGV. The DNA of the CDR3 is TGTGCCAGCAGCTTATCCCCGGGGCCCAATCAGCCCCAGCATTTT. This encodes CASSLSPGPNQPQHF.